The rows below give T cell receptor beta chains drawn from one sample of a study of blood T cell repertoires in COVID-19. Assay: immunoSEQ multiplex PCR; the TCRdb copy retains only in-frame clones and omits some. The sample has about 140,000 clones; 65% to 80% are singletons. Sample: peripheral blood. The receptor set was obtained from an elderly man with acute or convalescent COVID-19. Both conserved end residues are trimmed from each CDR3. Each record gives: J gene, V gene, CDR3 protein.

j_gene: TRBJ1-5
v_gene: TRBV2
CDR3aa: ASSLRRGNQPQH

j_gene: TRBJ1-2
v_gene: TRBV28
CDR3aa: ASMGYRSGRYGYT

j_gene: TRBJ1-3
v_gene: TRBV10-1
CDR3aa: ASVPPGQQTSGNTIY

j_gene: TRBJ1-1
v_gene: TRBV9
CDR3aa: ASGLPNTEAF

j_gene: TRBJ2-5
v_gene: TRBV4-1
CDR3aa: ASSQITRSQETQY

j_gene: TRBJ1-4
v_gene: TRBV18
CDR3aa: ASSPQGTGTNEKLF

j_gene: TRBJ2-7
v_gene: TRBV7-3
CDR3aa: ASSVQGGEQY

j_gene: TRBJ1-1
v_gene: TRBV3-1/TRBV3-2
CDR3aa: ASSQDPGTGTEAF

j_gene: TRBJ2-5
v_gene: TRBV29-1
CDR3aa: SVELAGLETQY

j_gene: TRBJ1-1
v_gene: TRBV10-2
CDR3aa: ASLLSRRAGTEAF

j_gene: TRBJ2-1
v_gene: TRBV5-1
CDR3aa: ASSLAAGSGPRQF

j_gene: TRBJ2-7
v_gene: TRBV19
CDR3aa: ASSPWAGASSDRD

j_gene: TRBJ1-6
v_gene: TRBV7-3
CDR3aa: ASSSIGGGHSPLH

j_gene: TRBJ2-7
v_gene: TRBV3-1/TRBV3-2
CDR3aa: ASSRGYEQY

j_gene: TRBJ1-2
v_gene: TRBV3-1/TRBV3-2
CDR3aa: ASSQDSGRRRGYT

j_gene: TRBJ1-2
v_gene: TRBV2
CDR3aa: ASSVGPQNYGYT

j_gene: TRBJ2-7
v_gene: TRBV6-6
CDR3aa: ASSYGGTGTYEQY

j_gene: TRBJ1-1
v_gene: TRBV18
CDR3aa: ASSPRQAEAF

j_gene: TRBJ2-5
v_gene: TRBV9
CDR3aa: ASSGGGLGETQY

j_gene: TRBJ2-5
v_gene: TRBV2
CDR3aa: ASSDGRYQETQY

j_gene: TRBJ1-4
v_gene: TRBV13
CDR3aa: ASSRPRENEKLF

j_gene: TRBJ2-5
v_gene: TRBV3-1/TRBV3-2
CDR3aa: ASSRLQGYETQY

j_gene: TRBJ2-5
v_gene: TRBV5-4
CDR3aa: ASSPWEGNQETQY

j_gene: TRBJ1-1
v_gene: TRBV5-5
CDR3aa: ASSLVGNMNTEAF

j_gene: TRBJ2-7
v_gene: TRBV5-6
CDR3aa: ASSLARTSSQY

j_gene: TRBJ1-2
v_gene: TRBV4-2
CDR3aa: ASSHSGEGYT

j_gene: TRBJ2-7
v_gene: TRBV25-1
CDR3aa: ASSSPGQGFSGQY

j_gene: TRBJ2-4
v_gene: TRBV5-1
CDR3aa: ASSSGGPKNIQY

j_gene: TRBJ1-2
v_gene: TRBV2
CDR3aa: ASSDRVGYGYT

j_gene: TRBJ2-1
v_gene: TRBV10-3
CDR3aa: AISESGGRLNEQF

j_gene: TRBJ2-1
v_gene: TRBV7-3
CDR3aa: ASSLLAGGRYEQF

j_gene: TRBJ1-5
v_gene: TRBV6-5
CDR3aa: ASKGGGNQPQH

j_gene: TRBJ2-3
v_gene: TRBV10-3
CDR3aa: AISDPGGNTDTQY

j_gene: TRBJ1-2
v_gene: TRBV6-5
CDR3aa: ASSLDRVYGYT

j_gene: TRBJ2-7
v_gene: TRBV2
CDR3aa: ASSERQHSYEQY

j_gene: TRBJ2-7
v_gene: TRBV12-3/TRBV12-4
CDR3aa: ASSLKPLEQY

j_gene: TRBJ1-1
v_gene: TRBV7-3
CDR3aa: ASSWSGGTEAF

j_gene: TRBJ1-1
v_gene: TRBV25-1
CDR3aa: ASSEAGRKNTEAF

j_gene: TRBJ2-4
v_gene: TRBV18
CDR3aa: ASSSFGETKNIQY

j_gene: TRBJ1-2
v_gene: TRBV3-1/TRBV3-2
CDR3aa: ASSPSGQAQFGYT

j_gene: TRBJ2-7
v_gene: TRBV5-1
CDR3aa: ASSLTGPYEQY